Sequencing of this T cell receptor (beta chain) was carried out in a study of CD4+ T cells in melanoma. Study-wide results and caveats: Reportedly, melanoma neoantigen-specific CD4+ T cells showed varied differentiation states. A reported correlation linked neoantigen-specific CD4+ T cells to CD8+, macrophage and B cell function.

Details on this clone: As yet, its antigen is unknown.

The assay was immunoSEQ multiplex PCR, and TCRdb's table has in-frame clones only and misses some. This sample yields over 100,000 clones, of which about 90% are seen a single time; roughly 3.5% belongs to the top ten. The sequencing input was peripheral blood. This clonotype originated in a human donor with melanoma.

CDR3 residues: CAWTADRSNEKLFF. The CDR3 DNA reads TGTGCCTGGACAGCCGACAGAAGTAATGAAAAACTGTTTTTT. The chain combines TRBV30 with TRBJ1-4; tentatively, D is TRBD1 (5 bases). Per the germline V gene, CDR1 is GTSNPN and CDR2 is SVGIG (reference sequence). The CDR3 consists of 14 residues. With 4 bases removed from V and 4 bases from J, the gap between germline ends came to 13 bases.